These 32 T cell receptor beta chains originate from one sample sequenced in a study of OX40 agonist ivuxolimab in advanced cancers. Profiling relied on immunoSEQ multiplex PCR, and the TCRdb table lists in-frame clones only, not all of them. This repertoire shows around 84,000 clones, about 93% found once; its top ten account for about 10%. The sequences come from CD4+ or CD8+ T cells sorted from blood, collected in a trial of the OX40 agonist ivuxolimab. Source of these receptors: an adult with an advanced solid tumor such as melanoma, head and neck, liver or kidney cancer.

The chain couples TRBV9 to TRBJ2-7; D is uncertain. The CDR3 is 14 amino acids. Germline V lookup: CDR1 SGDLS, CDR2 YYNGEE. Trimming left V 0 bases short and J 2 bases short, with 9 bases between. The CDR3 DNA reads TGTGCCAGCAGCGTAGAAGGTAATCCCTACGAGCAGTACTTC. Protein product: CASSVEGNPYEQYF.

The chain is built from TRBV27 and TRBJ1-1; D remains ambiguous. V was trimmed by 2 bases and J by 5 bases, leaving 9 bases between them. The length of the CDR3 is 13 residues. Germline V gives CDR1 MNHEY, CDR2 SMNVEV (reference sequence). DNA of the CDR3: TGTGCCAGCAGTTTACGGGGATTTACTGAAGCTTTCTTT. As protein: CASSLRGFTEAFF.

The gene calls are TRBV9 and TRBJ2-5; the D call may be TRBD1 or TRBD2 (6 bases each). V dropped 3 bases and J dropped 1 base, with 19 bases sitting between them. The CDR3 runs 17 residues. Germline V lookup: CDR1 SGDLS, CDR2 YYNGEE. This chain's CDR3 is CASSEGGSGGIQETQYF. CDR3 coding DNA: TGTGCCAGCAGCGAGGGGGGTTCGGGCGGGATCCAAGAGACCCAGTACTTC. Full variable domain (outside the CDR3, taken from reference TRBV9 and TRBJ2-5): DSGVTQTPKHLITATGQRVTLRCSPRSGDLSVYWYQQSLDQGLQFLIQYYNGEERAKGNILERFSAQQFPDLHSELNLSSLELGDSALYFCASSEGGSGGIQETQYFGPGTRLLVL.

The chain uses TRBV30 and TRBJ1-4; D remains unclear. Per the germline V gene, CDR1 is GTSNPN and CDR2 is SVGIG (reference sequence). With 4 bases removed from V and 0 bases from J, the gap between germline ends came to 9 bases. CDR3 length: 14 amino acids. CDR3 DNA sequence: TGTGCCTGGACTTATCTAGCAACTAATGAAAAACTGTTTTTT. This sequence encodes CAWTYLATNEKLFF.

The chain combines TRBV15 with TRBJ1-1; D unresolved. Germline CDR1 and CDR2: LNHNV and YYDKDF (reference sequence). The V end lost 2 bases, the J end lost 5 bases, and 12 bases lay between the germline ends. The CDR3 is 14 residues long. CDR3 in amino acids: CATSRSQVGTEAFF. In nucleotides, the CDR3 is TGTGCCACCAGCAGAAGCCAAGTGGGAACTGAAGCTTTCTTT.

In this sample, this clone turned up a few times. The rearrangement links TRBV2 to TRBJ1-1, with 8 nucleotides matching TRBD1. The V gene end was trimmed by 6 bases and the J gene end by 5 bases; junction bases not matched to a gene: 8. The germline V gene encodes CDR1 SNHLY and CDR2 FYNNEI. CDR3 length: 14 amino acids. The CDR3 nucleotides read TGTGCCAGCAGAGAGAGGACAGGGAAGACTGAAGCTTTCTTT. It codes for CASRERTGKTEAFF.

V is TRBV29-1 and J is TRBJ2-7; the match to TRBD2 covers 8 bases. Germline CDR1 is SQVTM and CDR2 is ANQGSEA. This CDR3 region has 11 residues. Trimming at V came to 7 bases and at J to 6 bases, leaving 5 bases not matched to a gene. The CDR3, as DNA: TGCAGCGGTAGCGGGAATAGCGAGCAGTACTTC. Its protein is CSGSGNSEQYF.

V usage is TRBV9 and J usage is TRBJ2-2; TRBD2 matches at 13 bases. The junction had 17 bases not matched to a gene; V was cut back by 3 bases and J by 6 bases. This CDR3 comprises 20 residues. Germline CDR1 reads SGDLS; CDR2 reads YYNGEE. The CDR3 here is CASSARQGFGLAGVPGELFF. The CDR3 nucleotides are TGTGCCAGCAGCGCCCGACAGGGATTTGGACTAGCGGGAGTCCCCGGGGAGCTGTTTTTT.

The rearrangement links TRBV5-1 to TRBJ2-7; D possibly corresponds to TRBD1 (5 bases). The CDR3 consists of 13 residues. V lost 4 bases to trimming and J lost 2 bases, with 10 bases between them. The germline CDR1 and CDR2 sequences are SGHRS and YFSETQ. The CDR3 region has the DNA TGCGCCAGCAGCCCCAGGGATACCTACGAGCAGTACTTC. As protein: CASSPRDTYEQYF. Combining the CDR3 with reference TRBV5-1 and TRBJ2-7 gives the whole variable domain KAGVTQTPRYLIKTRGQQVTLSCSPISGHRSVSWYQQTPGQGLQFLFEYFSETQRNKGNFPGRFSGRQFSNSRSEMNVSTLELGDSALYLCASSPRDTYEQYFGPGTRLTVT.

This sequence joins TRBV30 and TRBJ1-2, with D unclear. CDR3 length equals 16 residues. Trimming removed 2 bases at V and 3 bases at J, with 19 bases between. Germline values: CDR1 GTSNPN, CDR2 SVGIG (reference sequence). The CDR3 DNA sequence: TGTGCCTGGAGTCCTTACTTCGGCAGTAGTCACTATGGCTACACCTTC. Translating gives CAWSPYFGSSHYGYTF.

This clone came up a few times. Here the CDR3 reads CASSWRDSAYEQYF. In DNA, the CDR3 is TGTGCCAGCAGTTGGCGAGACAGCGCCTACGAGCAGTACTTC. V gene TRBV28 combines with J gene TRBJ2-7, with a possible D match to TRBD1 (5 bases). Germline loops: CDR1 MDHEN, CDR2 SYDVKM. V lost 4 bases, J lost 2 bases, and 12 bases lay in between. The CDR3 has 14 residues.

In DNA form, the CDR3 reads TGTGCCAGCAGGAATACAGGGGGCGGGATGAACACTGAAGCTTTCTTT. This translates into CASRNTGGGMNTEAFF. The V gene is TRBV2, the J gene TRBJ1-1; 9 bases match TRBD1. Germline V gene lookup returns CDR1 SNHLY and CDR2 FYNNEI. Unmatched junction bases numbered 8, after V lost 6 bases and J lost 0 bases. The CDR3 runs to 16 residues.

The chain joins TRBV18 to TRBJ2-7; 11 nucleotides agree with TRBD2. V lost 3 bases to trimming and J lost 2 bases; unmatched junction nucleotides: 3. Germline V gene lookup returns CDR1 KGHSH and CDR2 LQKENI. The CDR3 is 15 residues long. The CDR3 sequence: CASSPTSGETYEQYF. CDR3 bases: TGTGCCAGCTCACCGACTAGCGGGGAAACCTACGAGCAGTACTTC.

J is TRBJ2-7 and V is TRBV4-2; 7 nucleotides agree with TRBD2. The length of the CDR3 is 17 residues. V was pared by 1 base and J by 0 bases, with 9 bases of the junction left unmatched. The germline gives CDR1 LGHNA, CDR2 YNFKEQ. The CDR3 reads CASSQGPSRGGSYEQYF. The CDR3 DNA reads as TGTGCCAGCAGCCAAGGCCCGAGTCGCGGGGGCTCCTACGAGCAGTACTTC.

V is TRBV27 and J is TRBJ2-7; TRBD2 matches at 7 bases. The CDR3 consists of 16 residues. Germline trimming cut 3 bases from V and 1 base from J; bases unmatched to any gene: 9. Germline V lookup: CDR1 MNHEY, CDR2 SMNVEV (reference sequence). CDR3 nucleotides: TGTGCCAGCAGTTTCCTTACTAGCGTTGCTTCCTACGAGCAGTACTTC. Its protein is CASSFLTSVASYEQYF.

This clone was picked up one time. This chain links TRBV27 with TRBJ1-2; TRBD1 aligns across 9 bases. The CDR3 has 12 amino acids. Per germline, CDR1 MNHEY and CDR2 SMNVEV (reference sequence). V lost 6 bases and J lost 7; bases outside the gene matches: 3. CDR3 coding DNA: TGTGCCAGCAGAACAGGGGGCACTGGCTACACCTTC. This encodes CASRTGGTGYTF.

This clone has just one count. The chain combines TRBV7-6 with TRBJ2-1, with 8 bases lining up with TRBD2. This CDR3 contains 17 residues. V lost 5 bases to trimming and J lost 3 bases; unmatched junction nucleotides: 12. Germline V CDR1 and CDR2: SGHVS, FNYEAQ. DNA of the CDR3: TGTGCCAGCAGCCCCCTGGGAGCGGGAGATCTCTACAATGAGCAGTTCTTC. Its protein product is CASSPLGAGDLYNEQFF. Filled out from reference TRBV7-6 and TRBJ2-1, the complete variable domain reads GAGVSQSPRYKVTKRGQDVALRCDPISGHVSLYWYRQALGQGPEFLTYFNYEAQQDKSGLPNDRFSAERPEGSISTLTIQRTEQRDSAMYRCASSPLGAGDLYNEQFFGPGTRLTVL.

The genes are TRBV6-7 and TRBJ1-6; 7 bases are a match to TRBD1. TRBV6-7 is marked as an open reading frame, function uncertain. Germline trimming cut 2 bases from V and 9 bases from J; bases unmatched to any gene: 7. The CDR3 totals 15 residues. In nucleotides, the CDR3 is TGTGCCAGCAGTTACCCGGGACAGTCCTCTTCACCCCTCCACTTT. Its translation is CASSYPGQSSSPLHF.

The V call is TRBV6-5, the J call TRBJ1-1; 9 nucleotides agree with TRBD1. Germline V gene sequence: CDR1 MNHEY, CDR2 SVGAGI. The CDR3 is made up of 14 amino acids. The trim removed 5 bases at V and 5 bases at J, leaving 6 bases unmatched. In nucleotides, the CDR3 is TGTGCCAGCAGTCTTGACAGGGGGAGGACTGAAGCTTTCTTT. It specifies CASSLDRGRTEAFF.

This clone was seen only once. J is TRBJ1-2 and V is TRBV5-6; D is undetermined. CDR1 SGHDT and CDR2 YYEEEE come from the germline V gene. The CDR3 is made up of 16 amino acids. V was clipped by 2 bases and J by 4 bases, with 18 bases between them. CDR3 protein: CASSFFSRRNSYGYTF. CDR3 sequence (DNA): TGTGCCAGCAGCTTTTTTTCCCGACGCAATTCCTATGGCTACACCTTC.

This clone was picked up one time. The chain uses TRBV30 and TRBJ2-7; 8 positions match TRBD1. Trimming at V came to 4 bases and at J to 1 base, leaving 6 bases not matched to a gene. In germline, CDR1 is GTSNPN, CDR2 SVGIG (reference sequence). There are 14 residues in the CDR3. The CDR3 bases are TGTGCCTGGACGGGACAGGCAAGATCCTACGAGCAGTACTTC. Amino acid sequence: CAWTGQARSYEQYF.

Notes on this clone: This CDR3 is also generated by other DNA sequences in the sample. For the CDR3, the DNA is TGTGCCAGCAGTTCGGGACCTCCCTACGAGCAGTACTTC. Translating gives CASSSGPPYEQYF. The chain has TRBV27 and TRBJ2-7; perhaps D is TRBD1 or TRBD2 (5 bases each). The germline CDR1 and CDR2 sequences are MNHEY and SMNVEV (reference sequence). CDR3 length equals 13 residues. Trimming stripped 4 bases from V and 2 bases from J, with 9 bases between.

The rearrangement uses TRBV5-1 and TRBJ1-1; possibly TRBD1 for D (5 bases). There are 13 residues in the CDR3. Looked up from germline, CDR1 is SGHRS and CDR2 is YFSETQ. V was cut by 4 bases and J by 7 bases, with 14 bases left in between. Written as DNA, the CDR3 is TGCGCCAGCAGCCTACAAACAGGACATGAAGCTTTCTTT. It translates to CASSLQTGHEAFF.

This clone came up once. The CDR3 here is CAWGPGQGPYEQYF. CDR3 in DNA: TGTGCCTGGGGTCCGGGACAGGGACCCTACGAGCAGTACTTC. The gene calls are TRBV30 and TRBJ2-7; 9 bases map to TRBD1. The CDR3 has 14 residues. The V gene's germline CDR1 is GTSNPN and CDR2 SVGIG (reference sequence). With V trimmed by 5 bases and J by 2 bases, 7 bases remained unmatched.

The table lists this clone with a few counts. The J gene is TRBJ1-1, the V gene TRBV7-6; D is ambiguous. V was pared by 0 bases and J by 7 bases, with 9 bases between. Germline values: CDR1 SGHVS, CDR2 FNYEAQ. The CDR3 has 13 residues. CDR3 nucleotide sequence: TGTGCCAGCAGCTTAGCGCTCAGCGGTGAAGCTTTCTTT. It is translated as CASSLALSGEAFF.

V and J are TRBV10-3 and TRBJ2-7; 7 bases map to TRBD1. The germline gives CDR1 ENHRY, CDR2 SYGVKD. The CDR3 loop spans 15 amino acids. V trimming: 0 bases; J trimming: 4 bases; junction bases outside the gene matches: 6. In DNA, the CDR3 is TGTGCCATCAGTGAGTCAACAACAGGGGTTTACGAGCAGTACTTC. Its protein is CAISESTTGVYEQYF.

DNA for the CDR3: TGTGCCAGCAGCACTAGCGGGAGCTCCTACAATGAGCAGTTCTTC. This translates into CASSTSGSSYNEQFF. V and J are TRBV5-4 and TRBJ2-1, with 11 bases fitting TRBD2. The CDR3 has 15 amino acids. The J segment lost 0 bases and the V segment lost 4 bases, leaving 0 bases of the junction unmatched. The V gene's germline CDR1 is SGHNT and CDR2 YYREEE (reference sequence). Full variable domain (outside the CDR3, taken from reference TRBV5-4 and TRBJ2-1): ETGVTQSPTHLIKTRGQQVTLRCSSQSGHNTVSWYQQALGQGPQFIFQYYREEENGRGNFPPRFSGLQFPNYSSELNVNALELDDSALYLCASSTSGSSYNEQFFGPGTRLTVL.

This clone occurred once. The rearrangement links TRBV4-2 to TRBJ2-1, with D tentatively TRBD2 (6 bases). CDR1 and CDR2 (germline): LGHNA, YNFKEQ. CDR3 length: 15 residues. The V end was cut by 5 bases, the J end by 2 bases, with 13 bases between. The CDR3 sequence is CASSVKWEAYNEQFF. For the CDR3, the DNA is TGTGCCAGCAGCGTGAAGTGGGAGGCCTACAATGAGCAGTTCTTC.

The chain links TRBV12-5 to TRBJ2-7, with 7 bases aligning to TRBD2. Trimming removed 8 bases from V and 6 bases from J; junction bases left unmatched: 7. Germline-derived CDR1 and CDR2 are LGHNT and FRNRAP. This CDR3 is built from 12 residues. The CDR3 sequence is CASTSGTVEQYF. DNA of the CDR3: TGTGCTAGTACCAGCGGGACGGTCGAGCAGTACTTC.

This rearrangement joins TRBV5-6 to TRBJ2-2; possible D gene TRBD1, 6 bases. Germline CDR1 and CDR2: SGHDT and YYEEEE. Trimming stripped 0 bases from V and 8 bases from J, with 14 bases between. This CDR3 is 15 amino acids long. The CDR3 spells CASSLALRGGGELFF. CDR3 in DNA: TGTGCCAGCAGCTTGGCCCTAAGAGGGGGTGGGGAGCTGTTTTTT. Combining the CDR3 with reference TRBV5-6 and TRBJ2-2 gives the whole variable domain DAGVTQSPTHLIKTRGQQVTLRCSPKSGHDTVSWYQQALGQGPQFIFQYYEEEERQRGNFPDRFSGHQFPNYSSELNVNALLLGDSALYLCASSLALRGGGELFFGEGSRLTVL.

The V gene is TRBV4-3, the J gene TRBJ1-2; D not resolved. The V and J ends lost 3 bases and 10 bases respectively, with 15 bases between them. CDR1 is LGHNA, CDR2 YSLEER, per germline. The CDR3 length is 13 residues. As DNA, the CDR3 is TGCGCCAGCAGCCAGCGAAGGTACGCGGACTACACCTTC. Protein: CASSQRRYADYTF.

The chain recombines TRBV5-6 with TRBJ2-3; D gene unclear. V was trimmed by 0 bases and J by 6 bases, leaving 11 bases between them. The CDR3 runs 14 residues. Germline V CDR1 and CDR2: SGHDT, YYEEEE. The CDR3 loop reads CASSLAGLGDTQYF. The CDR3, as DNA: TGTGCCAGCAGCTTGGCTGGGTTAGGCGATACGCAGTATTTT.